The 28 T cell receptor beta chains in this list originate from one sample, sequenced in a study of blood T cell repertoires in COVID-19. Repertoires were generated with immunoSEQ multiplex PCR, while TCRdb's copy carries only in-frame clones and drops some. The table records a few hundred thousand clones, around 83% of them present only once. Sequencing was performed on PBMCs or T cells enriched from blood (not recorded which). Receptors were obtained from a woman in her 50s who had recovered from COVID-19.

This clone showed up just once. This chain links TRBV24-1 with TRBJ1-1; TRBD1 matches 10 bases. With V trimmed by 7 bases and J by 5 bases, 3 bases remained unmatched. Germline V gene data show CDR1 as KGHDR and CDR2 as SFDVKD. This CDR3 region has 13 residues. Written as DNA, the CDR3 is TGTGCCACCAGGGGGACAGGGGAGACTGAAGCTTTCTTT. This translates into CATRGTGETEAFF.

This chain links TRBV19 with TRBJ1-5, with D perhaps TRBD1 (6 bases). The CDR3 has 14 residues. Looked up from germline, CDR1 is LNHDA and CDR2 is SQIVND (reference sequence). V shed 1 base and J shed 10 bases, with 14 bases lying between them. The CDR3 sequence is CASSIGGGGRPQHF. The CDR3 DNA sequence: TGTGCCAGTAGTATAGGCGGCGGGGGGCGACCCCAGCATTTT.

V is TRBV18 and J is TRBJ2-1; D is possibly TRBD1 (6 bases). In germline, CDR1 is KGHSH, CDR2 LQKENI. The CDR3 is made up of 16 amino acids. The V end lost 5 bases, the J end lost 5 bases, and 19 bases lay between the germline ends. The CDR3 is CASSETKQGSHNEQFF. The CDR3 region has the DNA TGTGCCAGCTCAGAGACGAAACAGGGTAGCCACAATGAGCAGTTCTTC. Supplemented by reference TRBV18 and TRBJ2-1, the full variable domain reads NAGVMQNPRHLVRRRGQEARLRCSPMKGHSHVYWYRQLPEEGLKFMVYLQKENIIDESGMPKERFSAEFPKEGPSILRIQQVVRGDSAAYFCASSETKQGSHNEQFFGPGTRLTVL.

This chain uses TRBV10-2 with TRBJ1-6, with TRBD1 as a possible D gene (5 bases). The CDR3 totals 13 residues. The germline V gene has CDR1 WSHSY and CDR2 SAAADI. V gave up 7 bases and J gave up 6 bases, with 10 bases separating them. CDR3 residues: CASTGITNSPLHF. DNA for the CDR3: TGCGCCAGCACAGGGATCACTAATTCACCCCTCCACTTT.

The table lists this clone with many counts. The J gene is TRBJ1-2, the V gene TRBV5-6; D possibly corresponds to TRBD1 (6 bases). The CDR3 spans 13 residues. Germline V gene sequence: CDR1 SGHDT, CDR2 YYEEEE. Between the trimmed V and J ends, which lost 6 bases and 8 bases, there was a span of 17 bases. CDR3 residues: CASTIRGAEGYTF. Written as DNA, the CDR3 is TGTGCCAGCACCATTCGGGGGGCGGAGGGCTACACCTTC.

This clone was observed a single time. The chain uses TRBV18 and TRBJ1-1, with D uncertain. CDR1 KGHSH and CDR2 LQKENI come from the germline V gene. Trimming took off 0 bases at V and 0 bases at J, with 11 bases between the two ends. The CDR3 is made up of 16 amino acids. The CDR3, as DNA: TGTGCCAGCTCACCACCGAAACAGAGCATGAACACTGAAGCTTTCTTT. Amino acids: CASSPPKQSMNTEAFF.

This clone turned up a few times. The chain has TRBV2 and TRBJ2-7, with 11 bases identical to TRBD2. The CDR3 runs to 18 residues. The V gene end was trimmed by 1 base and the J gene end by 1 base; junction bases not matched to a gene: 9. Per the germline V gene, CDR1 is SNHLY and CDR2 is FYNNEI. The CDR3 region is CASSEGGSSGRRSYEQYF. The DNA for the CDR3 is TGTGCCAGCAGTGAAGGCGGGTCTAGCGGGAGGAGGTCCTACGAGCAGTACTTC. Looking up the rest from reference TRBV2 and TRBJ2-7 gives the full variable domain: EPEVTQTPSHQVTQMGQEVILRCVPISNHLYFYWYRQILGQKVEFLVSFYNNEISEKSEIFDDQFSVERPDGSNFTLKIRSTKLEDSAMYFCASSEGGSSGRRSYEQYFGPGTRLTVT.

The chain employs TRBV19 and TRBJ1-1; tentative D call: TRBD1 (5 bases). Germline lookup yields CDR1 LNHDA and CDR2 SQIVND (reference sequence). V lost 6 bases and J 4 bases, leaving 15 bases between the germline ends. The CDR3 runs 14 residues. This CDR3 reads CASRTTRGGTEAFF. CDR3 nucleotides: TGTGCCAGTAGGACAACAAGGGGCGGCACTGAAGCTTTCTTT.

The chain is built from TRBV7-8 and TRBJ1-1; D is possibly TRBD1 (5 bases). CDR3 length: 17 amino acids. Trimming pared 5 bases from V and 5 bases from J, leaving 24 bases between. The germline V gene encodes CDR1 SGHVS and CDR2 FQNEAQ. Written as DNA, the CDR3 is TGTGCCAGCAGCCTAGGGTCTCCCTTCCGCGGACAAACTGAAGCTTTCTTT. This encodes CASSLGSPFRGQTEAFF. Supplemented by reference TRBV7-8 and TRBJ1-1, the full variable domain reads GAGVSQSPRYKVAKRGQDVALRCDPISGHVSLFWYQQALGQGPEFLTYFQNEAQLDKSGLPSDRFFAERPEGSVSTLKIQRTQQEDSAVYLCASSLGSPFRGQTEAFFGQGTRLTVV.

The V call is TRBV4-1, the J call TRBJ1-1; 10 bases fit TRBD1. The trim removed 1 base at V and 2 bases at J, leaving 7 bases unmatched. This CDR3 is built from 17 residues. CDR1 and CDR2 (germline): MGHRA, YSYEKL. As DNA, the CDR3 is TGCGCCAGCAGCCAAGTGACAGGGGGCTTGATCAACACTGAAGCTTTCTTT. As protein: CASSQVTGGLINTEAFF.

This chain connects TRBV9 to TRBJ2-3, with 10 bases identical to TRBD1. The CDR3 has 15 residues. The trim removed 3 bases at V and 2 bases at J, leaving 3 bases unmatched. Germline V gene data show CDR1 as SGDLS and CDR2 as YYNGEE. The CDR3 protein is CASSDGTGDTDTQYF. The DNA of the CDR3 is TGTGCCAGCAGCGACGGGACAGGGGACACAGATACGCAGTATTTT.

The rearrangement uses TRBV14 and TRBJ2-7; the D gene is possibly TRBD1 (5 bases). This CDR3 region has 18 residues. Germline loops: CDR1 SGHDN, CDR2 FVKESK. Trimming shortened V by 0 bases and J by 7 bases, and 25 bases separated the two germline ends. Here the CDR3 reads CASSQESAWGRFSTEQYF. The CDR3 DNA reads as TGTGCCAGCAGCCAAGAGAGCGCCTGGGGCAGGTTTTCTACGGAGCAGTACTTC.

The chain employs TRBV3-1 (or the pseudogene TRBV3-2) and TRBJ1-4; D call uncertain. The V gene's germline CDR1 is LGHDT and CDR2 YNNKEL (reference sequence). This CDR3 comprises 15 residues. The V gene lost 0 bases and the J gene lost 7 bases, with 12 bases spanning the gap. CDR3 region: CASSQEPGLGEKLFF. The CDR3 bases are TGTGCCAGCAGCCAAGAACCGGGTTTAGGTGAAAAACTGTTTTTT.

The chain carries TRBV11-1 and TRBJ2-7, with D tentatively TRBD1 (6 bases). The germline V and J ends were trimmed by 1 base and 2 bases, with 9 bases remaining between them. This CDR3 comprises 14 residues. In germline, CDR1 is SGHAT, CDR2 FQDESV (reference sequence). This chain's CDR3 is CASSLEAGAYEQYF. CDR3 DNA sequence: TGTGCCAGCAGCTTAGAGGCAGGGGCCTACGAGCAGTACTTC.

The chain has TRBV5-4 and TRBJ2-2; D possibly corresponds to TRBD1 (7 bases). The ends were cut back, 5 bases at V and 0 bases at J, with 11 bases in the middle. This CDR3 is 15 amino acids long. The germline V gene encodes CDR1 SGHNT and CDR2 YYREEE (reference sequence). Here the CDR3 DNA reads TGTGCCAGCAGGCGGGACAGATCGAACACCGGGGAGCTGTTTTTT. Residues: CASRRDRSNTGELFF.

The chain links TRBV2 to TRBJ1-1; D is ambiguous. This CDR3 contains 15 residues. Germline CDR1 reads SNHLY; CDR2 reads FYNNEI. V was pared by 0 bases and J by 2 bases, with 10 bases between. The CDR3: CASSEAGRSNTEAFF. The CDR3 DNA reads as TGTGCCAGCAGTGAAGCGGGTAGGAGCAACACTGAAGCTTTCTTT.

The CDR3 is CASSPTPRRGFPETQYF. The CDR3, as DNA: TGTGCCAGTAGTCCTACCCCTCGGCGGGGGTTCCCCGAAACGCAGTATTTT. V and J are TRBV19 and TRBJ2-3, with 7 nucleotides matching TRBD2. The CDR3 sequence is 17 residues long. Germline V gene data show CDR1 as LNHDA and CDR2 as SQIVND (reference sequence). Germline trimming cut 5 bases from V and 9 bases from J; bases unmatched to any gene: 20.

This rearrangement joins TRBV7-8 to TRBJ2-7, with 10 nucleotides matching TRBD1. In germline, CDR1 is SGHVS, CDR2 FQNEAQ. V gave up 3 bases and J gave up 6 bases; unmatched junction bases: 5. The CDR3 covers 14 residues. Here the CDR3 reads CASSFRDRGGEQYF. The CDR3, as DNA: TGTGCCAGCAGCTTCCGGGACAGGGGTGGCGAGCAGTACTTC.

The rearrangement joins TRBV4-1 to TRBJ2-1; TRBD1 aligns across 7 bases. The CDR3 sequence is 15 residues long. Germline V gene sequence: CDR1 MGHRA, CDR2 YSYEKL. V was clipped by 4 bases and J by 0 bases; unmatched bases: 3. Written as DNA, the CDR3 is TGCGCCAGCAGCCTGGGACAGCTCTCCTACAATGAGCAGTTCTTC. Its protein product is CASSLGQLSYNEQFF.

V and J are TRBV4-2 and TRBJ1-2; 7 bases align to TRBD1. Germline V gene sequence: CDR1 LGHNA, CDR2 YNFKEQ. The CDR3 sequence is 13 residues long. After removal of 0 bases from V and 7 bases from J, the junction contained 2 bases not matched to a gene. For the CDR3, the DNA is TGTGCCAGCAGCCAAGAACAGGGGTCTGGCTACACCTTC. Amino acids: CASSQEQGSGYTF.

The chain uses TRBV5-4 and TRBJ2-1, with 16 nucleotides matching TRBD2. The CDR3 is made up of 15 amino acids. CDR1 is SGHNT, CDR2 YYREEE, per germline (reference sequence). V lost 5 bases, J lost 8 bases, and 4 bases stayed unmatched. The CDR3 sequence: CASRQGTSGGDEQFF. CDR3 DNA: TGTGCCAGCAGACAAGGGACTAGCGGGGGGGATGAGCAGTTCTTC.

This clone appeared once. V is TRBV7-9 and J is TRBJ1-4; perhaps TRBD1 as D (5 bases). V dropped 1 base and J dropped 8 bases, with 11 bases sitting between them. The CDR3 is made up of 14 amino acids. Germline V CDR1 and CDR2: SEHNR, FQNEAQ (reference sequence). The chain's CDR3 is CASSLVGGTEKLFF. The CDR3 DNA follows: TGTGCCAGCAGCTTAGTCGGGGGAACGGAAAAACTGTTTTTT.

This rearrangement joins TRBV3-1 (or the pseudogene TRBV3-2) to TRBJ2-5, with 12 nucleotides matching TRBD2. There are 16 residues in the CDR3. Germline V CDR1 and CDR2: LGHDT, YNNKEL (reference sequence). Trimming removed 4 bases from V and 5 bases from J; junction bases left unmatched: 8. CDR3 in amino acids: CASSPLTSGSGETQYF. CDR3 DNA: TGTGCCAGCAGCCCTTTGACTAGCGGGAGTGGCGAGACCCAGTACTTC.

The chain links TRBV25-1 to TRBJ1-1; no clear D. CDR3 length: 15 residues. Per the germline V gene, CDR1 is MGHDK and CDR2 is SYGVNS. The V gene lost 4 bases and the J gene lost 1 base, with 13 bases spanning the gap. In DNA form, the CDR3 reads TGTGCCAGCAGTGGTGATTGGAGCGCGAACACTGAAGCTTTCTTT. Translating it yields CASSGDWSANTEAFF.

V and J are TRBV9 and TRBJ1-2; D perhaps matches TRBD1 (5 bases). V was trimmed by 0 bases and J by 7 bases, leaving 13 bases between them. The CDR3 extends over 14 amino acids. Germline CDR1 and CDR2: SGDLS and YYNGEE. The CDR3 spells CASSVEDSGGGYTF. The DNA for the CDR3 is TGTGCCAGCAGCGTAGAGGACTCGGGGGGTGGCTACACCTTC. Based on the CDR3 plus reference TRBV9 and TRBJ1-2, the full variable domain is DSGVTQTPKHLITATGQRVTLRCSPRSGDLSVYWYQQSLDQGLQFLIQYYNGEERAKGNILERFSAQQFPDLHSELNLSSLELGDSALYFCASSVEDSGGGYTFGSGTRLTVV.

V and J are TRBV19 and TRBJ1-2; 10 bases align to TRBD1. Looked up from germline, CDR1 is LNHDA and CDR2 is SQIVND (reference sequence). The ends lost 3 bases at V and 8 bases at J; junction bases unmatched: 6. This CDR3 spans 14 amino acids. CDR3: CASSIGQGVTGYTF. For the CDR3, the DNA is TGTGCCAGTAGTATCGGACAGGGGGTGACGGGCTACACCTTC.

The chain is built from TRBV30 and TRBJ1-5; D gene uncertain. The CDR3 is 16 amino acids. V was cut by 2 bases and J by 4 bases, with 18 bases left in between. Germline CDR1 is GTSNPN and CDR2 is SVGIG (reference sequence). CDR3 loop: CAWSSGGPTPNQPQHF. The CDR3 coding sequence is TGTGCCTGGAGTAGCGGCGGACCCACGCCTAATCAGCCCCAGCATTTT.

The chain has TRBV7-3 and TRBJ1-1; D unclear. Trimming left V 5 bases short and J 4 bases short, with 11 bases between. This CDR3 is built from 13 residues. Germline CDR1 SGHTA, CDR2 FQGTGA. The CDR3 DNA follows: TGTGCCAGCAGCGCCGCGGTGTTCACTGAAGCTTTCTTT. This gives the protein CASSAAVFTEAFF. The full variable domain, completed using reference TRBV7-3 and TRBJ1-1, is GAGVSQTPSNKVTEKGKYVELRCDPISGHTALYWYRQSLGQGPEFLIYFQGTGAADDSGLPNDRFFAVRPEGSVSTLKIQRTERGDSAVYLCASSAAVFTEAFFGQGTRLTVV.